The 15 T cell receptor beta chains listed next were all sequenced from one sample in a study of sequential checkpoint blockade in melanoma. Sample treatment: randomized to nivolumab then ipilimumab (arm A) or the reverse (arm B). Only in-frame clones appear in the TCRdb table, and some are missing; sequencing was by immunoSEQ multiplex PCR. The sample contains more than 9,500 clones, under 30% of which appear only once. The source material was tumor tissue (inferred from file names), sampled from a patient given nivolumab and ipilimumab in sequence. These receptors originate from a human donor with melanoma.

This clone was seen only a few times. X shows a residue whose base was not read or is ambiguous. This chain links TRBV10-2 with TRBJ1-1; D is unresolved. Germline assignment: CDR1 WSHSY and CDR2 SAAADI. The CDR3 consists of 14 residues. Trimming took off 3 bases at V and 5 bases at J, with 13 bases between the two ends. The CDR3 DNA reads TGCGCCAGCAGTGAACGGAGATACGGRACTGAAGCTTTCTTT. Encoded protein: CASSERRYXTEAFF. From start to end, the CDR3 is CASSERRYGTEAFF.

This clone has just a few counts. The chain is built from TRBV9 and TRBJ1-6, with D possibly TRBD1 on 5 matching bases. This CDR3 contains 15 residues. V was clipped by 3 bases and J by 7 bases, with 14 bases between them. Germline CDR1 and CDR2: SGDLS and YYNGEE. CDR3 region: CASSAPGWGNSPLHF. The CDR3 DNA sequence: TGTGCCAGCAGCGCTCCCGGCTGGGGGAATTCACCCCTCCACTTT.

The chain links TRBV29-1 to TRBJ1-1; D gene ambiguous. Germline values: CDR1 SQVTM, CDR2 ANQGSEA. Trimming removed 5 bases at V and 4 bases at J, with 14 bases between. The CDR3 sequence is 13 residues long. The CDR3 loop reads CSVLEEGFTEAFF. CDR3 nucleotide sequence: TGCAGCGTTTTGGAGGAGGGATTCACTGAAGCTTTCTTT.

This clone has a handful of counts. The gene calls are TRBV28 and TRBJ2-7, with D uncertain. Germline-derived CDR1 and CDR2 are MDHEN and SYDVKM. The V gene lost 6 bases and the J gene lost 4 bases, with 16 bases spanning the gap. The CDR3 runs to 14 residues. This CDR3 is CASSSPWLGYEQYV. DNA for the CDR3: TGTGCCAGCAGCTCACCTTGGCTTGGGTACGAGCAGTACGTC.

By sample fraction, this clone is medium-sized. The CDR3 sequence: CSVRGGFNEQFF. CDR3 DNA sequence: TGCAGCGTTCGCGGTGGGTTCAATGAGCAGTTCTTC. The gene calls are TRBV29-1 and TRBJ2-1; D is ambiguous. Trimming removed 5 bases from V and 6 bases from J, with 11 bases in between. This CDR3 spans 12 amino acids. Germline assignment: CDR1 SQVTM and CDR2 ANQGSEA.

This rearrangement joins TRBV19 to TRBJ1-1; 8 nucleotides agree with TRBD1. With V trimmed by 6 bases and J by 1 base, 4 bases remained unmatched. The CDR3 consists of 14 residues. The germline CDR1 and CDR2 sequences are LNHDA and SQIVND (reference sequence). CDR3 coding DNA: TGTGCCAGTAGCGACAGGGGCCGGAACACTGAAGCTTTCTTT. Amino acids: CASSDRGRNTEAFF. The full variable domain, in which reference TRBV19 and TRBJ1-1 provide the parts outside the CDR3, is DGGITQSPKYLFRKEGQNVTLSCEQNLNHDAMYWYRQDPGQGLRLIYYSQIVNDFQKGDIAEGYSVSREKKESFPLTVTSAQKNPTAFYLCASSDRGRNTEAFFGQGTRLTVV.

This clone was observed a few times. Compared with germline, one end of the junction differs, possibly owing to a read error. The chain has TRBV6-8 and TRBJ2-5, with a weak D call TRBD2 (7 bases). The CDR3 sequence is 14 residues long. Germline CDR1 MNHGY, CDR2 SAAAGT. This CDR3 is CASSYGGGGEPQYF. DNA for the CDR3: TGTGCCAGCAGTTACGGGGGCGGGGGAGAGCCCCAGTACTTC.

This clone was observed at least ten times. The CDR3 protein is CASSPGIGWNQPQHF. The DNA of the CDR3 is TGTGCCAGTAGTCCGGGAATCGGGTGGAATCAGCCCCAGCATTTT. The chain uses TRBV12-5 and TRBJ1-5; D remains ambiguous. The CDR3 has 15 amino acids. Germline V CDR1 and CDR2: LGHNT, FRNRAP.

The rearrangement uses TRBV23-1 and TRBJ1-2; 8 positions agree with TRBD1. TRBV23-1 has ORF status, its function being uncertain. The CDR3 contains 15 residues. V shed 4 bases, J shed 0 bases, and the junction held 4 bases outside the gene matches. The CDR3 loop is CASSRDRRANYGYTF. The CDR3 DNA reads TGCGCCAGCAGTCGGGACAGGCGAGCTAACTATGGCTACACCTTC.

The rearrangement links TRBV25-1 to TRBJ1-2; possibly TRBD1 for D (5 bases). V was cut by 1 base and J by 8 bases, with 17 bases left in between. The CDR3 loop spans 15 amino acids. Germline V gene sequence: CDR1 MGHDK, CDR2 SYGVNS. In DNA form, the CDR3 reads TGTGCCAGCAGTGAATTTGGGGCCCGCGAGAAGGGCTACACCTTC. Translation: CASSEFGAREKGYTF.

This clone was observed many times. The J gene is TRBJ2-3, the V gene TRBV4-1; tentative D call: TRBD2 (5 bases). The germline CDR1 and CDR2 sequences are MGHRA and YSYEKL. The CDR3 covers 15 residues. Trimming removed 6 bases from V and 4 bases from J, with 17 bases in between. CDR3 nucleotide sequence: TGCGCCAGCAGATACGACTTTACCGGGGCAGATACGCAGTATTTT. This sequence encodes CASRYDFTGADTQYF.

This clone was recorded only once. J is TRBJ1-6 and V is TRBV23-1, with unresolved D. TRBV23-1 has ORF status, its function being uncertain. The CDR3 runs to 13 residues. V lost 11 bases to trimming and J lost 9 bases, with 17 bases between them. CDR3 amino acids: CALRGGWGSPLHF. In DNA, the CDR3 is TGCGCCTTGCGAGGCGGTTGGGGTTCACCCCTCCACTTT.

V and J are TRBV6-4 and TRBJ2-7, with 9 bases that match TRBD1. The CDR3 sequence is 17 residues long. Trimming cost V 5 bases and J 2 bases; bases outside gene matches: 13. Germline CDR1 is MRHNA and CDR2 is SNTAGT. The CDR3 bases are TGTGCCAGCAGTTACGCTTTTGGTACAGGGGGCCCCTACGAGCAGTACTTC. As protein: CASSYAFGTGGPYEQYF.

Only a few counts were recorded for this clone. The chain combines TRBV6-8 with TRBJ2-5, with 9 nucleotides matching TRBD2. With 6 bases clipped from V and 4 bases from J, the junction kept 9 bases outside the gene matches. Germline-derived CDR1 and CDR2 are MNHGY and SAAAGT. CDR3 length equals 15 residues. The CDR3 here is CASRLMGLALETQYF. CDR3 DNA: TGTGCCAGCAGGCTAATGGGACTAGCTCTAGAGACCCAGTACTTC.

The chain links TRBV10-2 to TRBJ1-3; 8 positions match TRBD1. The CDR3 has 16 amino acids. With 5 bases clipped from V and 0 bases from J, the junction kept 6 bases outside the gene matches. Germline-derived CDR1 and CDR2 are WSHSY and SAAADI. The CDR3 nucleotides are TGCGCCAGCAGTCCCTCAGACAGGGGCTCTGGAAACACCATATATTTT. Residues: CASSPSDRGSGNTIYF.